Below are 24 T cell receptor beta chains sequenced from a single sample in a study of monozygotic twins with inflammatory bowel disease. TCRdb derives one entry per CDR3 protein from the 5' RACE reads, leaving out DNA. The sample shows hundreds of thousands of distinct CDR3 sequences, and roughly 5.3% sits with its ten largest clones. Sequencing was done on a sample of blood. The receptors were sampled from a human donor with ulcerative colitis or Crohn's disease, or a healthy co-twin of an affected twin (not recorded which).

The rearrangement uses TRBV5-1 and TRBJ2-3. This CDR3 region has 12 residues. CDR1 is SGHRS and CDR2 is YFSETQ in the germline V gene. CDR3 residues: CASSLYSDTQYF.

The V call is TRBV27, the J call TRBJ1-1; the TRBD1 assignment by TCRdb is unverifiable without DNA. The CDR3 contains 14 residues. CDR1 and CDR2 (germline): MNHEY, SMNVEV (reference sequence). CDR3 amino acids: CASKRDRPNTEAFF.

V and J are TRBV20-1 and TRBJ2-7. This CDR3 region has 14 residues. From germline, CDR1 is DFQATT and CDR2 SNEGSKA (reference sequence). CDR3 sequence: CSARDLWGSYEQYF.

This chain connects TRBV5-1 to TRBJ1-1; the D call from TCRdb, TRBD1, cannot be confirmed without DNA. Germline CDR1 is SGHRS and CDR2 is YFSETQ. The CDR3 is 15 residues long. CDR3 sequence: CASSATFQGSTEAFF. Together with reference TRBV5-1 and TRBJ1-1, the CDR3 gives the full variable domain: KAGVTQTPRYLIKTRGQQVTLSCSPISGHRSVSWYQQTPGQGLQFLFEYFSETQRNKGNFPGRFSGRQFSNSRSEMNVSTLELGDSALYLCASSATFQGSTEAFFGQGTRLTVV.

The chain couples TRBV20-1 to TRBJ1-4. The CDR3 contains 14 residues. Germline values: CDR1 DFQATT, CDR2 SNEGSKA (reference sequence). The CDR3 loop is CSAIFVLGNEKLFF.

The chain joins TRBV7-9 to TRBJ2-3. The CDR3 loop spans 17 amino acids. From germline, CDR1 is SEHNR and CDR2 FQNEAQ (reference sequence). CDR3 amino acids: CASSTFEQVFGTDTQYF.

The rearrangement links TRBV20-1 to TRBJ2-3. Germline V gene data show CDR1 as DFQATT and CDR2 as SNEGSKA (reference sequence). There are 13 residues in the CDR3. The CDR3 protein is CSARSPNTDTQYF.

The chain combines TRBV5-1 with TRBJ2-4. The germline gives CDR1 SGHRS, CDR2 YFSETQ. This CDR3 region has 12 residues. The chain's CDR3 is CASSSKRDIQYF.

This rearrangement joins TRBV19 to TRBJ2-7; with no DNA, the TCRdb D assignment of TRBD1 cannot be verified. Looked up from germline, CDR1 is LNHDA and CDR2 is SQIVND (reference sequence). The CDR3 covers 13 residues. CDR3 amino acids: CASSTRWIDEQYF.

The gene calls are TRBV23-1 and TRBJ1-6; TCRdb's D call of TRBD1 is untestable without DNA. TRBV23-1 is designated an ORF whose function remains uncertain. This CDR3 spans 16 amino acids. CDR3 in amino acids: CASSQPGDRENSPLHF.

V and J are TRBV6-5 and TRBJ1-2; TCRdb proposes TRBD1, but this gene call is untestable without DNA. The CDR3 has 13 residues. Germline assignment: CDR1 MNHEY and CDR2 SVGAGI. The CDR3 loop reads CAISFDRTDGYTF.

V gene TRBV24-1 combines with J gene TRBJ2-3; no DNA is available, so the TRBD1 call from TCRdb remains unchecked. Germline V gene lookup returns CDR1 KGHDR and CDR2 SFDVKD. CDR3 length equals 17 residues. CDR3 loop: CATSDSGLGQLHGTQYF.

CDR3 in amino acids: CSVDEQFRETQYF. The chain carries TRBV20-1 and TRBJ2-5. The germline gives CDR1 DFQATT, CDR2 SNEGSKA (reference sequence). The CDR3 runs to 13 residues.

The CDR3 loop reads CASKTSGDYNEQFF. The V call is TRBV13, the J call TRBJ2-1; TCRdb picks TRBD2, but there is no DNA to check that call. Germline lookup yields CDR1 PRHDT and CDR2 FYEKMQ (reference sequence). The CDR3 totals 14 residues.

The gene calls are TRBV29-1 and TRBJ2-5; the D gene TCRdb calls, TRBD2, cannot be checked with no DNA. The germline CDR1 and CDR2 sequences are SQVTM and ANQGSEA. CDR3 length: 12 amino acids. The CDR3 sequence is CSVEILAGTQYF.

This chain connects TRBV11-2 to TRBJ2-2; the TCRdb D gene call, TRBD1, has no DNA to confirm it. CDR1 is SGHAT and CDR2 is FQNNGV in the germline V gene. This CDR3 contains 15 residues. The chain's CDR3 is CASSLRDKGTGELFF.

This rearrangement joins TRBV6-1 to TRBJ1-3. Per germline, CDR1 MNHNS and CDR2 SASEGT. The CDR3 extends over 16 amino acids. CDR3 residues: CASEKGSESSGNTIYF.

The chain couples TRBV7-2 to TRBJ2-7. In germline, CDR1 is SGHTA, CDR2 FQGNSA. The CDR3 consists of 13 residues. CDR3: CASSPPQIYEQYF.

The rearrangement links TRBV5-1 to TRBJ1-6; TCRdb reports TRBD1, a call that lacks DNA to check it against. CDR3 length: 17 residues. CDR1 is SGHRS, CDR2 YFSETQ, per germline. CDR3: CASSPLRTSSYNSPLHF. Together with reference TRBV5-1 and TRBJ1-6, the CDR3 gives the full variable domain: KAGVTQTPRYLIKTRGQQVTLSCSPISGHRSVSWYQQTPGQGLQFLFEYFSETQRNKGNFPGRFSGRQFSNSRSEMNVSTLELGDSALYLCASSPLRTSSYNSPLHFGNGTRLTVT.

The chain uses TRBV29-1 and TRBJ2-1; TCRdb's D gene call, TRBD1, goes unchecked for lack of DNA. This CDR3 region has 14 residues. Germline V gene lookup returns CDR1 SQVTM and CDR2 ANQGSEA. CDR3 protein: CSVAGREYYNEQFF.

This chain connects TRBV4-3 to TRBJ2-7; there is no DNA to check the TCRdb D call of TRBD1. Germline V gene lookup returns CDR1 LGHNA and CDR2 YSLEER. The CDR3 has 15 amino acids. CDR3 sequence reads: CASSQGRDRDDEQYF.

The chain links TRBV6-5 to TRBJ1-5; the TCRdb call, TRBD1, lacks DNA for checking. The germline CDR1 and CDR2 sequences are MNHEY and SVGAGI. The CDR3 contains 13 residues. The CDR3 loop is CASKGGINQPQHF.

The chain couples TRBV5-1 to TRBJ2-7; TCRdb designates TRBD2, a call that cannot be tested without DNA. The germline V gene has CDR1 SGHRS and CDR2 YFSETQ. CDR3 length: 15 residues. CDR3 sequence: CASSSVAGGSGEQYF.

The rearrangement joins TRBV27 to TRBJ2-2; the D call from TCRdb, TRBD1, cannot be confirmed without DNA. The CDR3 contains 14 residues. The germline gives CDR1 MNHEY, CDR2 SMNVEV (reference sequence). The CDR3 reads CASGTGGRTGELFF.